The T cell receptor (beta chain) under discussion was sequenced for a study of T cell responses to AZD1222 COVID-19 vaccine. Regarding the study as a whole: Only after the peak T cell response were repertoires sampled. Per reports, nearly half of all spike-specific TCRs target regions that are unmutated in variants. Donors were largely white British and mainly female; clonal diversity was possibly underestimated.

In the case of this clone: As yet, its antigen is unknown.

The repertoire was sequenced with immunoSEQ multiplex PCR; TCRdb's copy has only in-frame clones and lacks some. Of approximately 90,000 clones detected, around nine tenths appear once; the ten largest clones hold roughly 4%. Germline CDR1 MNHEY, CDR2 SVGAGI. The CDR3 is made up of 15 amino acids. The V and J ends lost 4 bases and 2 bases respectively, with 13 bases between them. The specimen was peripheral blood, collected on day 0 of AZD1222 vaccination. The TCR was taken from an adult in good health. The chain recombines TRBV6-5 with TRBJ2-3; no firm D call. The CDR3 sequence: CASSSWALNTDTQYF. CDR3 DNA sequence: TGTGCCAGCAGTTCGTGGGCCCTAAACACAGATACGCAGTATTTT.